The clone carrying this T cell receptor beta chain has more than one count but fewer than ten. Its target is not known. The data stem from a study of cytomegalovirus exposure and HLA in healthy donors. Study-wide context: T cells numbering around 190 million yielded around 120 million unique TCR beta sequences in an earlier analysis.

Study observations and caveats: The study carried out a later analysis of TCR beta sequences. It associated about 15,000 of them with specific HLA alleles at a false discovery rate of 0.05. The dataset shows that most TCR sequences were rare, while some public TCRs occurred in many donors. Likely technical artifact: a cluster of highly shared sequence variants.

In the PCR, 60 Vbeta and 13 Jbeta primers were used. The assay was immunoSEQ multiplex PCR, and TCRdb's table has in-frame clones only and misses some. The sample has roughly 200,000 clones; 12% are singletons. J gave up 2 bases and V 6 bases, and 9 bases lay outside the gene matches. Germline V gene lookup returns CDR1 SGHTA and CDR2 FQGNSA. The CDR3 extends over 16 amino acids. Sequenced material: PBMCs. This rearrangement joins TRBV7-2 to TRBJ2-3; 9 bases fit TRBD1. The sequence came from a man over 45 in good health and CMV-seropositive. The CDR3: CASRYTGGANTDTQYF. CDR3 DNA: TGTGCCAGCAGATATACAGGGGGCGCGAACACAGATACGCAGTATTTT.